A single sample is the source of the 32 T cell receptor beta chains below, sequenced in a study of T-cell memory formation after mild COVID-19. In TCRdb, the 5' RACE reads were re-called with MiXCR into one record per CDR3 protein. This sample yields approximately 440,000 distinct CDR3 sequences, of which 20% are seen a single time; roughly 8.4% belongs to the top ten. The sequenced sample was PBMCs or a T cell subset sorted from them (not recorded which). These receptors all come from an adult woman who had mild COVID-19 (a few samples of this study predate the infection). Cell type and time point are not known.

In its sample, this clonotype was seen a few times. The CDR3 DNA follows: TGTGCCACCAGTGATTTGAGGACAGGGGGTTTCGAGCAGTTCTTC. This sequence encodes CATSDLRTGGFEQFF. This sequence joins TRBV24-1 and TRBJ2-1, with 10 positions matching TRBD1. This CDR3 is 15 amino acids long. J lost 10 bases, V lost 0 bases, and 5 bases had no gene match. The germline CDR1 and CDR2 sequences are KGHDR and SFDVKD.

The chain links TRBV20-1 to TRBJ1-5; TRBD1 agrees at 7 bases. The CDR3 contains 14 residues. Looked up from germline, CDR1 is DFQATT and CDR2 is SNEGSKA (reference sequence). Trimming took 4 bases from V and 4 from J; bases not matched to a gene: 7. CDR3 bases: TGCAGTGCTATTTCTGCAGGGGGGAATCAGCCCCAGCATTTT. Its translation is CSAISAGGNQPQHF.

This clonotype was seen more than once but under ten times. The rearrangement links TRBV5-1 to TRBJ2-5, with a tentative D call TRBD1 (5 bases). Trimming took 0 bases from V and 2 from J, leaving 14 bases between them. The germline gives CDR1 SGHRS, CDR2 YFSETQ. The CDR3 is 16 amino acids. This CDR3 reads CASSLERGRLQETQYF. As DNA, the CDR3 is TGCGCCAGCAGCTTGGAAAGGGGAAGGCTACAAGAGACCCAGTACTTC.

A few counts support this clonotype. As DNA, the CDR3 is TGTGCCAGCAGTAGAAGGTCCTATGAGCAGTTCTTC. It translates to CASSRRSYEQFF. The rearrangement links TRBV6-1 to TRBJ2-1; D gene unclear. CDR1 and CDR2 from the germline V gene are MNHNS and SASEGT. V was pared by 5 bases and J by 8 bases, with 10 bases between. The CDR3 loop spans 12 amino acids.

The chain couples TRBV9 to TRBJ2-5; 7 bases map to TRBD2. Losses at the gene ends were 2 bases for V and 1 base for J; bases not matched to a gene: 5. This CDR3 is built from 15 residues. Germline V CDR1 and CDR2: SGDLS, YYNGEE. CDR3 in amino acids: CASSVKPSGQETQYF. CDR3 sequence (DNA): TGTGCCAGCAGCGTCAAGCCTAGCGGCCAAGAGACCCAGTACTTC.

Written as DNA, the CDR3 is TGTGCCATCAGTGGACAGCTTCAAGAGACCCAGTACTTC. Residues: CAISGQLQETQYF. The chain couples TRBV10-3 to TRBJ2-5; D possibly corresponds to TRBD1 (5 bases). CDR3 length: 13 amino acids. V lost 4 bases to trimming and J lost 2 bases, with 8 bases between them. Germline V gene sequence: CDR1 ENHRY, CDR2 SYGVKD.

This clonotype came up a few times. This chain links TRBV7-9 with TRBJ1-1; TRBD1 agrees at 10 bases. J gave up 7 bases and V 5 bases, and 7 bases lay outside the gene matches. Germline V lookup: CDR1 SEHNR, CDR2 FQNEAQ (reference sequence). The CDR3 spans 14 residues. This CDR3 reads CASSGTGAGREAFF. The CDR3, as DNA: TGTGCCAGCAGCGGGACAGGGGCCGGACGTGAAGCTTTCTTT.

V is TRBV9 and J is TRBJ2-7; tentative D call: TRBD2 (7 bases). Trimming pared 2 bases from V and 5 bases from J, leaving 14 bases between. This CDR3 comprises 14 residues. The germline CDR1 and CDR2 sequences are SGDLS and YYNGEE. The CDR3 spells CASSVWGGPNEQYF. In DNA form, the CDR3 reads TGTGCCAGCAGCGTCTGGGGGGGCCCCAACGAGCAGTACTTC.

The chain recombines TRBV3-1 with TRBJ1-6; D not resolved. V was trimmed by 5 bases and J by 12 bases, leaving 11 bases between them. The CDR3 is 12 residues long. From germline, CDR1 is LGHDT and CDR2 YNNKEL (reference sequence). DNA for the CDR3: TGTGCCAGCAGCAAAGTTACCCTACCCCTCCACTTT. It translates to CASSKVTLPLHF.

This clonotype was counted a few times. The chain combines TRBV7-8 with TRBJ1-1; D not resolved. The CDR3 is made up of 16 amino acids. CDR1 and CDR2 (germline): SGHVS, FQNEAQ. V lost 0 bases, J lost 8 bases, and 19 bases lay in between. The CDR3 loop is CASSLAGIGLAGEAFF. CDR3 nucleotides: TGTGCCAGCAGCTTAGCGGGGATAGGACTCGCCGGAGAAGCTTTCTTT.

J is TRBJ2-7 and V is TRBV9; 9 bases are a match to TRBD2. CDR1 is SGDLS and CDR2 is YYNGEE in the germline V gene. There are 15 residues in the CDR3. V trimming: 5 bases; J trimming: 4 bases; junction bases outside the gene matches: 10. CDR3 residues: CASSRMEGLAYEQYF. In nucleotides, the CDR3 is TGTGCCAGCAGTCGTATGGAGGGACTAGCTTACGAGCAGTACTTC.

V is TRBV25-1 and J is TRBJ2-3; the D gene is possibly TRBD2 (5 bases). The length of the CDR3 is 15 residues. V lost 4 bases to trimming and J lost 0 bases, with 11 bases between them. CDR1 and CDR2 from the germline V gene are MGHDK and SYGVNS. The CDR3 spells CASSGLTVSTDTQYF. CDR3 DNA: TGTGCCAGCAGTGGACTAACCGTTAGCACAGATACGCAGTATTTT. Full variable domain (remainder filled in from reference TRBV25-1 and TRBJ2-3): EADIYQTPRYLVIGTGKKITLECSQTMGHDKMYWYQQDPGMELHLIHYSYGVNSTEKGDLSSESTVSRIRTEHFPLTLESARPSHTSQYLCASSGLTVSTDTQYFGPGTRLTVL.

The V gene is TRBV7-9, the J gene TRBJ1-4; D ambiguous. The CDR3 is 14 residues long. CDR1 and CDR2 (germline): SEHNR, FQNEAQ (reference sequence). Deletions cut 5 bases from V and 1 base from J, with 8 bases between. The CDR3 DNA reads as TGTGCCAGCAGCCCGACAAGAACTAATGAAAAACTGTTTTTT. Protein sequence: CASSPTRTNEKLFF.

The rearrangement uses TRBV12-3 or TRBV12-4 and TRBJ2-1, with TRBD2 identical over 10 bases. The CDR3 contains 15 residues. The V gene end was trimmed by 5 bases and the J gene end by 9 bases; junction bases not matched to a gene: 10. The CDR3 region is CASSRSSGSSIEQFF. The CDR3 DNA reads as TGTGCCAGCAGTAGATCTAGCGGGAGCTCGATTGAGCAGTTCTTC.

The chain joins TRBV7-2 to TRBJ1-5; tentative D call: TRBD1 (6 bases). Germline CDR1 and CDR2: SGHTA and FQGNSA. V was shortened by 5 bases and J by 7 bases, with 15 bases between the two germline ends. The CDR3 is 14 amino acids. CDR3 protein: CASSPHRDKQPQHF. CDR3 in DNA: TGTGCCAGCAGCCCTCACAGGGATAAACAGCCCCAGCATTTT.

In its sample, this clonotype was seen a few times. In DNA, the CDR3 is TGTGCCACCAGTGACCGTGACAGACAGCCCCAGCATTTT. It encodes CATSDRDRQPQHF. This sequence joins TRBV24-1 and TRBJ1-5; D might be TRBD1 (5 bases). From germline, CDR1 is KGHDR and CDR2 SFDVKD. The CDR3 runs 13 residues. V lost 4 bases and J lost 7, with 10 bases in between.

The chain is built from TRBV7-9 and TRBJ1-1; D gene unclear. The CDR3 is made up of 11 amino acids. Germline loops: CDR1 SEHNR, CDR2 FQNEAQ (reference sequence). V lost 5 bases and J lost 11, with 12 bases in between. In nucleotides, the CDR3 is TGTGCCAGCAGCCCTCGGCCAGAGGCTTTCTTT. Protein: CASSPRPEAFF.

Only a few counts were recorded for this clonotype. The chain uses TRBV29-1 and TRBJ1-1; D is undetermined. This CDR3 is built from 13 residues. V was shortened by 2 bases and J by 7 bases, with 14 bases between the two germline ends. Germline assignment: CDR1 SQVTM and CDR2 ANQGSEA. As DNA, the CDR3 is TGCAGCGTTGAAAGCGCCGGGTATCATGAAGCTTTCTTT. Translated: CSVESAGYHEAFF. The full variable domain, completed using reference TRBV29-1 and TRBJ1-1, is SAVISQKPSRDICQRGTSLTIQCQVDSQVTMMFWYRQQPGQSLTLIATANQGSEATYESGFVIDKFPISRPNLTFSTLTVSNMSPEDSSIYLCSVESAGYHEAFFGQGTRLTVV.

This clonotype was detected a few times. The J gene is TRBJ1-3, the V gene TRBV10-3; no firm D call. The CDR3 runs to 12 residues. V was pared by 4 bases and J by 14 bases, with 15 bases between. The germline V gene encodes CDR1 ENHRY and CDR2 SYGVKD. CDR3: CAISATEGSVYF. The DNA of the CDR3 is TGTGCCATCAGTGCCACCGAGGGTAGCGTATATTTT.

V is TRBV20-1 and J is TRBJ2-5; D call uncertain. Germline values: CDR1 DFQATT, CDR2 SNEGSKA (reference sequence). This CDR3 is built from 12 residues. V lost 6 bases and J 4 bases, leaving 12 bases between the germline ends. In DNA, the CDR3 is TGCAGTGCCGTAGGGTTCGGAGAGACCCAGTACTTC. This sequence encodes CSAVGFGETQYF.

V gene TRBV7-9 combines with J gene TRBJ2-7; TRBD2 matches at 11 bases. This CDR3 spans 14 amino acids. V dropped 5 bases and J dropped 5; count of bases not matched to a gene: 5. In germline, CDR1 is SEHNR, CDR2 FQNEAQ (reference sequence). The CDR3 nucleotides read TGTGCCAGCAGCCATGCGGGACTAGCGGACGAGCAGTACTTC. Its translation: CASSHAGLADEQYF.

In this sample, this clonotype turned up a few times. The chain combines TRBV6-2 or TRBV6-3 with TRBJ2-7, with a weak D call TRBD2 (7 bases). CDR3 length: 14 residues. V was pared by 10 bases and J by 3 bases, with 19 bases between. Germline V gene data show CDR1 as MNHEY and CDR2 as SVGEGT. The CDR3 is CATSRGAAGYEQYF. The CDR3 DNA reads TGTGCCACCAGCCGGGGGGCTGCGGGCTACGAGCAGTACTTC.

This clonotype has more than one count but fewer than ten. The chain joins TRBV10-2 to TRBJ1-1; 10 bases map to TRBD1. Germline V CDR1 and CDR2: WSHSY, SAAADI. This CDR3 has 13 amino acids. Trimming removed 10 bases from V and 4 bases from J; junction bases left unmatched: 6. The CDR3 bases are TGCGCCACCCTGGACAGGGGGGGCACTGAAGCTTTCTTT. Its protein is CATLDRGGTEAFF.

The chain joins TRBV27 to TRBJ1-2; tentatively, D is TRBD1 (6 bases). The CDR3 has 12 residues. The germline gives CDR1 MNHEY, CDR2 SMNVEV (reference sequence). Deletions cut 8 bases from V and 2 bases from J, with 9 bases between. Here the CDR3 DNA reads TGTGCCAGCTCGACAGGAAACTATGGCTACACCTTC. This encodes CASSTGNYGYTF.

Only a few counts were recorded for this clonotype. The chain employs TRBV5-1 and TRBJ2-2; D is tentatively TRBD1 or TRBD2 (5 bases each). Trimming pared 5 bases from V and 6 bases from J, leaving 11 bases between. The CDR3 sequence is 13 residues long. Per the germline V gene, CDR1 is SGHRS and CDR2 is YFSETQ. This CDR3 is CASRMGDSGELFF. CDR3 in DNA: TGCGCCAGCAGGATGGGGGATTCCGGGGAGCTGTTTTTT.

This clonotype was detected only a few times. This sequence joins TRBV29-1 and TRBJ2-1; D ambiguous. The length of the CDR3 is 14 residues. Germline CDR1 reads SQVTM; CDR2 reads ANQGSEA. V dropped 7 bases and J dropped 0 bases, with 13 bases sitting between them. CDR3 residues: CSGTDRSSYNEQFF. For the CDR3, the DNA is TGCAGCGGGACGGACCGGAGCTCCTACAATGAGCAGTTCTTC.

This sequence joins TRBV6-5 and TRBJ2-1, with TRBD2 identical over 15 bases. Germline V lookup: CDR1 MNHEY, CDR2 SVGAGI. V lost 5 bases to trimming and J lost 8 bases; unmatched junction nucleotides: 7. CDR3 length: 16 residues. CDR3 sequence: CASSTRTSGRADEQFF. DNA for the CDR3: TGTGCCAGCAGTACTAGGACTAGCGGGAGGGCCGATGAGCAGTTCTTC.

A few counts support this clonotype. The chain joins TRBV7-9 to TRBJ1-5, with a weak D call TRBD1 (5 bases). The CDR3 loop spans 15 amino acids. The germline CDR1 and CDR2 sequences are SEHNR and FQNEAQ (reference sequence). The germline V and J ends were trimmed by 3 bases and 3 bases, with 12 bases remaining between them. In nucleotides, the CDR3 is TGTGCCAGCAGCTTGGGGGGACGTTACAATCAGCCCCAGCATTTT. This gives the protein CASSLGGRYNQPQHF.

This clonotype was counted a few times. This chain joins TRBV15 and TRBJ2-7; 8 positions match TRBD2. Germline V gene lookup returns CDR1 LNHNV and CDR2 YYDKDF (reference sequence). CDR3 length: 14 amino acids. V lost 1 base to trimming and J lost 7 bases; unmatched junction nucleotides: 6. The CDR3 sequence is CATSRGTAGEEQYF. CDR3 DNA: TGTGCCACCAGCAGAGGAACAGCGGGAGAAGAGCAGTACTTC.

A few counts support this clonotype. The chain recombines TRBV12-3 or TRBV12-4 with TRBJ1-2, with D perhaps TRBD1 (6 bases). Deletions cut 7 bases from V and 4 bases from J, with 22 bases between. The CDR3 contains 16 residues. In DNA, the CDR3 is TGTGCCAGCAAAATAGGTCTAACAGGGCGTACCTATGGCTACACCTTC. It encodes CASKIGLTGRTYGYTF.

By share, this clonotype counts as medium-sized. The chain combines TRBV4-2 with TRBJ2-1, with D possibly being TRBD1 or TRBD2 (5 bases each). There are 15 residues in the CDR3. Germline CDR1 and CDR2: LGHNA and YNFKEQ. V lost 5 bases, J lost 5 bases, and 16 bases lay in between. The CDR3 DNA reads TGTGCCAGCAGCAACCGGGACCAGAGGGACAATGAGCAGTTCTTC. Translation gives CASSNRDQRDNEQFF.

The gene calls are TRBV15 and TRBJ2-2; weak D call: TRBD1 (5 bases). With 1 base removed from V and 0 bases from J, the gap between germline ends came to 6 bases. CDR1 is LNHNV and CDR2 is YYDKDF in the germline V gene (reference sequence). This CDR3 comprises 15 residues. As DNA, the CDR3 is TGTGCCACCAGCAGAGGACAGTCGAACACCGGGGAGCTGTTTTTT. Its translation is CATSRGQSNTGELFF.